This T cell receptor beta chain was captured by sequencing in a study of cytomegalovirus exposure and HLA in healthy donors. General study results and limits: Researchers catalogued 160 or so TCR beta chains as cytomegalovirus-associated. Later, an analysis showed that TCR beta chains associated with HLA were more clonally expanded than others that were equally common.

A remark on this clone: Its specificity is unknown.

Each of the donors was a healthy bone marrow donor. The PCR made use of 60 Vbeta and 13 Jbeta primers. Method: immunoSEQ multiplex PCR; TCRdb's copy keeps in-frame clones and lacks some. The sample lists approximately 150,000 clones; around 10% were seen once. Trimming left V 8 bases short and J 5 bases short, with 7 bases between. Germline V gene lookup returns CDR1 SNHLY and CDR2 FYNNEI. This CDR3 is 11 amino acids long. The clonotype was recovered from a male donor in good health and CMV-seronegative. Sequencing input: PBMCs. The V gene is TRBV2, the J gene TRBJ2-1, with D possibly being TRBD2 (5 bases). CDR3 region: CASSRDNEQFF. DNA of the CDR3: TGTGCCAGCTCGAGGGACAATGAGCAGTTCTTC.